One and the same sample provided the 32 T cell receptor beta chains below, sequenced in a study of blood T cell repertoires in COVID-19. Sequencing used immunoSEQ multiplex PCR; TCRdb keeps in-frame clones, though not all of them. The top ten clones hold about 6% of a sample with nearly 25,000 clones, under 85% of them seen once. Source material: peripheral blood. The receptors were sampled from a man aged 50 or older with COVID-19, enrolled during active disease.

This clone was counted a few times. This chain connects TRBV6-4 to TRBJ1-1; no clear D gene. V shed 9 bases and J shed 1 base, with 30 bases lying between them. The germline V gene has CDR1 MRHNA and CDR2 SNTAGT. CDR3 length equals 19 residues. CDR3 protein: CASKIRADTPVEGNTEAFF. In DNA, the CDR3 is TGTGCCAGTAAAATAAGGGCAGACACCCCGGTGGAGGGGAACACTGAAGCTTTCTTT.

This clone has only a few counts. CDR3 in DNA: TGTGCCAGCGCCCCGTGGGTAGCGGGAGTTGAGCTCTACGAGCAGTACTTC. Translating it yields CASAPWVAGVELYEQYF. The rearrangement uses TRBV19 and TRBJ2-7; 9 bases align to TRBD2. Germline V gives CDR1 LNHDA, CDR2 SQIVND (reference sequence). This CDR3 is built from 17 residues. The V and J ends lost 9 bases and 3 bases, in that order; junction bases with no gene match: 18.

The CDR3 loop is CSASPGQGGNTIYF. CDR3 nucleotide sequence: TGCAGTGCTAGTCCGGGCCAGGGCGGAAACACCATATATTTT. The J gene is TRBJ1-3, the V gene TRBV20-1, with D tentatively TRBD1 (5 bases). CDR1 and CDR2 from the germline V gene are DFQATT and SNEGSKA (reference sequence). The CDR3 runs 14 residues. The germline V and J ends were trimmed by 3 bases and 4 bases, with 13 bases remaining between them.

The chain carries TRBV5-8 and TRBJ1-4, with 9 nucleotides matching TRBD1. Per germline, CDR1 SGHTS and CDR2 YDEGEE. V dropped 3 bases and J dropped 5; count of bases not matched to a gene: 5. The CDR3 consists of 15 residues. CDR3 bases: TGTGCCAGCAGCTCGGGACAGGGTTGGAATGAAAAACTGTTTTTT. Its protein is CASSSGQGWNEKLFF.

This clone was detected a few times. The V gene is TRBV6-5, the J gene TRBJ1-5, with a weak D call TRBD1 (6 bases). The CDR3 contains 15 residues. CDR1 is MNHEY and CDR2 is SVGAGI in the germline V gene. V lost 5 bases to trimming and J lost 7 bases, with 18 bases between them. CDR3 in DNA: TGTGCCAGCAGTCGAGGGTACAGGGAAGGCCAGCCCCAGCATTTT. It specifies CASSRGYREGQPQHF.

V and J are TRBV7-2 and TRBJ2-2; TRBD2 matches at 7 bases. J lost 0 bases, V lost 5 bases, and 9 bases had no gene match. Germline V gives CDR1 SGHTA, CDR2 FQGNSA. The CDR3 contains 17 residues. The CDR3 region is CASSPFASGANTGELFF. The CDR3 coding sequence is TGTGCCAGCAGCCCATTCGCTAGCGGAGCGAACACCGGGGAGCTGTTTTTT.

J is TRBJ2-3 and V is TRBV11-2; possible D gene TRBD2, 6 bases. The germline V and J ends were trimmed by 6 bases and 4 bases, with 20 bases remaining between them. The CDR3 extends over 16 amino acids. CDR1 and CDR2 (germline): SGHAT, FQNNGV. CDR3 coding DNA: TGTGCCAGCAGAAATCCACCGGGACTTGGACCAGATACGCAGTATTTT. Translated, it gives CASRNPPGLGPDTQYF.

The count of this clone is one. The genes are TRBV30 and TRBJ2-1; D might be TRBD1 (5 bases). The germline V gene encodes CDR1 GTSNPN and CDR2 SVGIG (reference sequence). CDR3 length: 11 amino acids. Deletions cut 1 base from V and 11 bases from J, with 9 bases between. CDR3 sequence: CAWSEGSQQFF. The CDR3, as DNA: TGTGCCTGGAGTGAGGGGTCGCAGCAGTTCTTC.

The chain couples TRBV7-3 to TRBJ2-1; TRBD2 agrees at 7 bases. Germline V CDR1 and CDR2: SGHTA, FQGTGA. The CDR3 has 17 amino acids. The trim removed 0 bases at V and 8 bases at J, leaving 13 bases unmatched. The CDR3 sequence is CASSLTFGAGEFYEQFF. CDR3 nucleotides: TGTGCCAGCAGCTTAACGTTCGGCGCGGGAGAGTTCTATGAGCAGTTCTTC.

This clone was counted only a few times. This chain uses TRBV9 with TRBJ1-1; tentatively, D is TRBD1 (6 bases). Germline loops: CDR1 SGDLS, CDR2 YYNGEE. CDR3 length: 14 amino acids. The V end lost 3 bases, the J end lost 3 bases, and 12 bases lay between the germline ends. The CDR3 DNA is TGTGCCAGCAGCGCGAGGGGGATTGACACTGAAGCTTTCTTT. Amino acids: CASSARGIDTEAFF. The full variable domain, in which reference TRBV9 and TRBJ1-1 provide the parts outside the CDR3, is DSGVTQTPKHLITATGQRVTLRCSPRSGDLSVYWYQQSLDQGLQFLIQYYNGEERAKGNILERFSAQQFPDLHSELNLSSLELGDSALYFCASSARGIDTEAFFGQGTRLTVV.

This rearrangement joins TRBV7-9 to TRBJ2-7; weak D call: TRBD2 (5 bases). The germline gives CDR1 SEHNR, CDR2 FQNEAQ (reference sequence). Trimming cost V 0 bases and J 2 bases, with 14 bases left between them. The CDR3 is 16 residues long. The CDR3 nucleotides read TGTGCCAGCAGCTTAGCCGGCGCAGCGGAAACCTACGAGCAGTACTTC. This sequence encodes CASSLAGAAETYEQYF.

The chain uses TRBV7-8 and TRBJ2-4, with 7 bases lining up with TRBD2. The V gene's germline CDR1 is SGHVS and CDR2 FQNEAQ. The CDR3 runs 15 residues. The ends lost 1 base at V and 8 bases at J; junction bases unmatched: 8. The CDR3 sequence is CASSLGGRGSYIQYF. The CDR3 nucleotides are TGTGCCAGCAGCTTAGGGGGCCGCGGGAGTTACATTCAGTACTTC.

V is TRBV10-3 and J is TRBJ1-1; TRBD1 agrees at 12 bases. CDR1 ENHRY and CDR2 SYGVKD come from the germline V gene. V lost 6 bases and J lost 6; bases outside the gene matches: 2. There are 13 residues in the CDR3. As DNA, the CDR3 is TGTGCCATCAGGGGGACAGGGGGCTCTGAAGCTTTCTTT. Translated: CAIRGTGGSEAFF.

The chain couples TRBV5-4 to TRBJ1-3; D gene uncertain. V was cut by 0 bases and J by 4 bases, with 11 bases left in between. Germline V gene lookup returns CDR1 SGHNT and CDR2 YYREEE (reference sequence). This CDR3 spans 15 amino acids. In DNA, the CDR3 is TGTGCCAGCAGCTTGGCTGGAGCGTCCGGAAACACCATATATTTT. Its translation: CASSLAGASGNTIYF.

The V gene is TRBV10-2, the J gene TRBJ2-1; D is undetermined. Per the germline V gene, CDR1 is WSHSY and CDR2 is SAAADI. V lost 0 bases to trimming and J lost 1 base, with 10 bases between them. The CDR3 is made up of 16 amino acids. This CDR3 is CASSESAQVSYNEQFF. The CDR3 bases are TGCGCCAGCAGTGAGTCGGCTCAGGTTTCCTACAATGAGCAGTTCTTC.

The CDR3 DNA reads as TGTGCCAGCAGTTCTCTAACCGGGAACACTGAAGCTTTCTTT. Protein: CASSSLTGNTEAFF. The chain employs TRBV6-5 and TRBJ1-1; D uncertain. The CDR3 is made up of 14 amino acids. V gave up 4 bases and J gave up 1 base, with 10 bases separating them. Germline assignment: CDR1 MNHEY and CDR2 SVGAGI.

The chain carries TRBV7-9 and TRBJ1-2, with D maybe TRBD1 (6 bases). The germline gives CDR1 SEHNR, CDR2 FQNEAQ (reference sequence). This CDR3 has 14 amino acids. Trimming pared 2 bases from V and 4 bases from J, leaving 11 bases between. The CDR3 loop is CASSLPRGIYGYTF. The CDR3 DNA follows: TGTGCCAGCAGCTTACCCAGGGGTATCTATGGCTACACCTTC.

This chain connects TRBV7-9 to TRBJ2-1; 10 bases map to TRBD2. Unmatched junction bases numbered 14, after V lost 0 bases and J lost 9 bases. CDR1 and CDR2 (germline): SEHNR, FQNEAQ (reference sequence). The CDR3 is 18 amino acids. This CDR3 reads CASSLALMASGSLVEQFF. In DNA form, the CDR3 reads TGTGCCAGCAGCTTAGCGTTGATGGCTAGCGGGAGTCTGGTTGAGCAGTTCTTC.

The chain joins TRBV5-1 to TRBJ2-7, with 8 bases matching TRBD1. V was clipped by 0 bases and J by 4 bases; unmatched bases: 3. The germline CDR1 and CDR2 sequences are SGHRS and YFSETQ. The CDR3 sequence is 14 residues long. The CDR3 reads CASSLDRGAYEQYF. The CDR3 coding sequence is TGCGCCAGCAGCTTGGACAGGGGGGCTTACGAGCAGTACTTC.

This rearrangement joins TRBV7-3 to TRBJ2-5; 9 positions match TRBD2. Unmatched junction bases numbered 6, after V lost 5 bases and J lost 2 bases. This CDR3 spans 15 amino acids. Germline lookup yields CDR1 SGHTA and CDR2 FQGTGA. CDR3 loop: CASSRGGLAQETQYF. DNA of the CDR3: TGTGCCAGCAGCAGGGGGGGACTAGCTCAAGAGACCCAGTACTTC.

V is TRBV19 and J is TRBJ1-2, with 7 bases lining up with TRBD1. CDR3 length: 15 amino acids. The germline CDR1 and CDR2 sequences are LNHDA and SQIVND (reference sequence). Germline trimming cut 7 bases from V and 3 bases from J; bases unmatched to any gene: 11. In nucleotides, the CDR3 is TGTGCCAGTATCCCCCGTGGACAGGAACACTATGGCTACACCTTC. Its protein product is CASIPRGQEHYGYTF.

This clone was picked up one time. V gene TRBV19 combines with J gene TRBJ2-5; 12 nucleotides line up with TRBD2. The CDR3 has 17 amino acids. Germline lookup yields CDR1 LNHDA and CDR2 SQIVND (reference sequence). The trim removed 1 base at V and 2 bases at J, leaving 5 bases unmatched. Here the CDR3 reads CASSIASGTSGQETQYF. In DNA form, the CDR3 reads TGTGCCAGTAGTATAGCCTCCGGGACTAGCGGGCAAGAGACCCAGTACTTC.

CDR3 nucleotides: TGTGCCATCAGTTTAAAGTCTGGGGCTGGGACTGAAGCTTTCTTT. Protein sequence: CAISLKSGAGTEAFF. The chain links TRBV10-3 to TRBJ1-1; D is possibly TRBD1 (5 bases). The germline V gene encodes CDR1 ENHRY and CDR2 SYGVKD. The CDR3 covers 15 residues. Trimming cost V 5 bases and J 5 bases, with 18 bases left between them.

The chain combines TRBV7-6 with TRBJ1-2; 12 bases are shared with TRBD1. The CDR3 runs 16 residues. Looked up from germline, CDR1 is SGHVS and CDR2 is FNYEAQ. V was clipped by 2 bases and J by 8 bases; unmatched bases: 9. CDR3 DNA sequence: TGTGCCAGCAGCTTATTTGTGGGACAGGGGGCGGAGGGCTACACCTTC. Its translation: CASSLFVGQGAEGYTF.

The rearrangement joins TRBV18 to TRBJ2-2; 7 nucleotides align to TRBD1. V was pared by 3 bases and J by 7 bases, with 5 bases of the junction left unmatched. CDR1 is KGHSH and CDR2 is LQKENI in the germline V gene. This CDR3 is built from 14 residues. DNA for the CDR3: TGTGCCAGCTCACCCGGGACAGTTCGCGGGGAGCTGTTTTTT. The encoded protein is CASSPGTVRGELFF. Using reference TRBV18 and TRBJ2-2 for the parts outside the CDR3, the full variable domain is NAGVMQNPRHLVRRRGQEARLRCSPMKGHSHVYWYRQLPEEGLKFMVYLQKENIIDESGMPKERFSAEFPKEGPSILRIQQVVRGDSAAYFCASSPGTVRGELFFGEGSRLTVL.

The gene calls are TRBV18 and TRBJ2-7; maybe TRBD1 (6 bases). The CDR3 runs to 14 residues. Germline assignment: CDR1 KGHSH and CDR2 LQKENI. V dropped 3 bases and J dropped 0 bases, with 9 bases sitting between them. CDR3 DNA: TGTGCCAGCTCACCGGGGACAACCTCCTACGAGCAGTACTTC. Amino acid sequence: CASSPGTTSYEQYF.

This chain links TRBV25-1 with TRBJ2-7, with 7 nucleotides matching TRBD2. Trimming took 5 bases from V and 6 from J; bases not matched to a gene: 13. CDR3 length equals 15 residues. Germline V CDR1 and CDR2: MGHDK, SYGVNS. In DNA, the CDR3 is TGTGCCAGCAGTCCCTCGTGGCGGGAGACTGGCGAGCAGTACTTC. It yields the protein CASSPSWRETGEQYF.

This chain uses TRBV27 with TRBJ1-6; weak D call: TRBD1 (5 bases). Germline V gene data show CDR1 as MNHEY and CDR2 as SMNVEV (reference sequence). The CDR3 is 18 amino acids. Trimming shortened V by 0 bases and J by 3 bases, and 15 bases separated the two germline ends. In nucleotides, the CDR3 is TGTGCCAGCAGTTTATCGGGGGGGGAGGGTAACTATAATTCACCCCTCCACTTT. Its translation: CASSLSGGEGNYNSPLHF.

The chain has TRBV3-1 (or the pseudogene TRBV3-2) and TRBJ1-5, with 9 bases fitting TRBD1. V gave up 3 bases and J gave up 6 bases; unmatched junction bases: 12. Germline CDR1 LGHDT, CDR2 YNNKEL (reference sequence). The CDR3 has 17 amino acids. Written as DNA, the CDR3 is TGTGCCAGCAGCCAGCGGATTGGGACAGGGTCAATTCAGCCCCAGCATTTT. Amino acid sequence: CASSQRIGTGSIQPQHF.

The rearrangement uses TRBV6-2 or TRBV6-3 and TRBJ2-2, with a tentative D call TRBD2 (7 bases). Germline CDR1 MNHEY, CDR2 SVGEGT. The CDR3 runs to 16 residues. Trimming removed 6 bases at V and 6 bases at J, with 20 bases between. CDR3 protein: CASSPDRGAGSGELFF. CDR3 DNA sequence: TGTGCCAGCAGCCCAGACCGGGGGGCGGGGTCCGGGGAGCTGTTTTTT.

The gene calls are TRBV4-1 and TRBJ2-5, with D maybe TRBD2 (5 bases). The CDR3 is 16 residues long. The V gene's germline CDR1 is MGHRA and CDR2 YSYEKL. Trimming removed 0 bases from V and 9 bases from J, with 20 bases in between. The CDR3 DNA reads TGCGCCAGCAGCCAAGAAGCCCGGGATCGAGCAAGGGCCCAGTACTTC. It codes for CASSQEARDRARAQYF.

The V gene is TRBV24-1, the J gene TRBJ2-1; 7 bases fit TRBD2. Germline-derived CDR1 and CDR2 are KGHDR and SFDVKD. The CDR3 is 17 residues long. V trimming: 1 base; J trimming: 1 base; junction bases outside the gene matches: 6. DNA for the CDR3: TGTGCCACCAGTGATTTAGTGTTCGGGGGGTCCTACAATGAGCAGTTCTTC. Its protein product is CATSDLVFGGSYNEQFF.